Listed here are 14 T cell receptor beta chains from one sample, sequenced in a study of T cell repertoires in ileal Crohn's disease. Time point here: neoterminal ileum biopsy at postoperative endoscopy, about 6 months after surgery. Generated by immunoSEQ multiplex PCR, the TCRdb table keeps only in-frame clones and is missing some. The sample yields roughly 62,000 clones, 85% to 90% seen once. The material sequenced was ileal tissue. These receptor sequences come from an adult with Crohn's disease.

The chain links TRBV14 to TRBJ2-5; D is possibly TRBD2 (6 bases). The V end was cut by 0 bases, the J end by 5 bases, with 13 bases between. The CDR3 sequence is 15 residues long. Per germline, CDR1 SGHDN and CDR2 FVKESK. CDR3: CASSQDGRAGETQYF. The DNA for the CDR3 is TGTGCCAGCAGCCAAGACGGGCGGGCGGGGGAGACCCAGTACTTC.

This clone was detected a few times. This chain joins TRBV15 and TRBJ1-5, with D hard to call. The CDR3 loop spans 15 amino acids. The V gene's germline CDR1 is LNHNV and CDR2 YYDKDF (reference sequence). V lost 0 bases and J lost 9, with 15 bases in between. In nucleotides, the CDR3 is TGTGCCACCAGCAGAGATTTTACGGTCCCCGGGCCCCAGCATTTT. The encoded protein is CATSRDFTVPGPQHF. Variable domain in full (rest from reference TRBV15 and TRBJ1-5): DAMVIQNPRYQVTQFGKPVTLSCSQTLNHNVMYWYQQKSSQAPKLLFHYYDKDFNNEADTPDNFQSRRPNTSFCFLDIRSPGLGDTAMYLCATSRDFTVPGPQHFGDGTRLSIL.

The genes are TRBV28 and TRBJ2-7; 10 bases are a match to TRBD1. Trimming cost V 6 bases and J 3 bases; bases outside gene matches: 2. The CDR3 is 13 amino acids. Germline CDR1 is MDHEN and CDR2 is SYDVKM. The CDR3, as DNA: TGTGCCAGCAGCAGGACAGGGGGCTACGAGCAGTACGTC. Translation gives CASSRTGGYEQYV.

This chain links TRBV19 with TRBJ2-7, with TRBD1 matching 7 bases. CDR1 and CDR2 from the germline V gene are LNHDA and SQIVND (reference sequence). CDR3 length equals 13 residues. V shed 5 bases, J shed 5 bases, and the junction held 6 bases outside the gene matches. The CDR3 nucleotides read TGTGCCAGTAGTGCACGACAGGGCAACGAGCAGTACGTC. Protein sequence: CASSARQGNEQYV.

The chain employs TRBV7-7 and TRBJ1-1, with TRBD1 identical over 9 bases. There are 13 residues in the CDR3. CDR1 is SSHAT and CDR2 is FNYEAQ in the germline V gene (reference sequence). V lost 5 bases, J lost 5 bases, and 3 bases stayed unmatched. CDR3 residues: CASSPGQGTEAFF. In nucleotides, the CDR3 is TGTGCCAGCAGCCCCGGACAGGGGACTGAAGCTTTCTTT. The full variable domain, with the rest looked up from reference TRBV7-7 and TRBJ1-1, is GAGVSQSPRYKVTKRGQDVTLRCDPISSHATLYWYQQALGQGPEFLTYFNYEAQPDKSGLPSDRFSAERPEGSISTLTIQRTEQRDSAMYRCASSPGQGTEAFFGQGTRLTVV.

The sample holds one count of this clone. The V call is TRBV6-5, the J call TRBJ1-2; 8 nucleotides align to TRBD1. V trimming: 0 bases; J trimming: 6 bases; junction bases outside the gene matches: 6. Germline V gives CDR1 MNHEY, CDR2 SVGAGI. The CDR3 loop spans 15 amino acids. CDR3 loop: CASSYSIPGGHGYTF. The CDR3 bases are TGTGCCAGCAGTTACTCGATCCCAGGGGGCCATGGCTACACCTTC.

The chain combines TRBV20-1 with TRBJ2-7; no clear D gene. This CDR3 has 11 amino acids. Germline CDR1 DFQATT, CDR2 SNEGSKA (reference sequence). V was clipped by 6 bases and J by 6 bases, with 12 bases between them. CDR3 sequence: CSAYDNPEQYF. The CDR3 DNA sequence: TGCAGTGCGTACGACAATCCCGAGCAGTACTTC.

This chain connects TRBV30 to TRBJ2-7; 9 bases are shared with TRBD1. The V gene end was trimmed by 3 bases and the J gene end by 5 bases; junction bases not matched to a gene: 14. The germline gives CDR1 GTSNPN, CDR2 SVGIG (reference sequence). The CDR3 consists of 16 residues. CDR3 in DNA: TGTGCCTGGAGCGGGTCGTTGGGACAGGGATTCCACGAGCAGTACTTC. Amino acids: CAWSGSLGQGFHEQYF. The entire variable domain, with the rest obtained from reference TRBV30 and TRBJ2-7, is as follows: SQTIHQWPATLVQPVGSPLSLECTVEGTSNPNLYWYRQAAGRGLQLLFYSVGIGQISSEVPQNLSASRPQDRQFILSSKKLLLSDSGFYLCAWSGSLGQGFHEQYFGPGTRLTVT.

The V gene is TRBV15, the J gene TRBJ1-2; a weak D match, TRBD1 (6 bases). The CDR3 totals 12 residues. V was pared by 8 bases and J by 2 bases, with 9 bases between. Per germline, CDR1 LNHNV and CDR2 YYDKDF (reference sequence). The CDR3 sequence is CATRDRNYGYTF. The CDR3 nucleotides read TGTGCCACCCGAGACAGGAACTATGGCTACACCTTC.

The CDR3 loop is CASSLNRWEDQPQHF. Written as DNA, the CDR3 is TGTGCCAGCAGCTTGAACAGGTGGGAAGATCAGCCCCAGCATTTT. The chain carries TRBV5-6 and TRBJ1-5; weak D call: TRBD1 (5 bases). The ends were cut back, 1 base at V and 5 bases at J, with 13 bases in the middle. The CDR3 has 15 residues. From germline, CDR1 is SGHDT and CDR2 YYEEEE.

The rearrangement joins TRBV27 to TRBJ1-5; D is ambiguous. The germline V gene encodes CDR1 MNHEY and CDR2 SMNVEV (reference sequence). V was cut by 0 bases and J by 2 bases, with 14 bases left in between. The CDR3 contains 17 residues. The CDR3 protein is CASSLSAGDFGNQPQHF. The CDR3 coding sequence is TGTGCCAGCAGTTTATCGGCGGGTGATTTCGGCAATCAGCCCCAGCATTTT.

The chain couples TRBV2 to TRBJ1-4; the D is unclear. Deletions cut 4 bases from V and 4 bases from J, with 10 bases between. The CDR3 runs 14 residues. Germline lookup yields CDR1 SNHLY and CDR2 FYNNEI. CDR3 nucleotide sequence: TGTGCCAGCAGTGGGTTGTGGCTTAATGAAAAACTGTTTTTT. It codes for CASSGLWLNEKLFF.

Written as DNA, the CDR3 is TGCGCCAGCAGTGAGTCCGGGGTACAAGAGACCCAGTACTTC. Amino acids: CASSESGVQETQYF. The V gene is TRBV10-1, the J gene TRBJ2-5; possible D gene TRBD2, 5 bases. Deletions cut 0 bases from V and 2 bases from J, with 7 bases between. Per germline, CDR1 WNHNN and CDR2 SYGVQD (reference sequence). The CDR3 loop spans 14 amino acids.

The rearrangement joins TRBV9 to TRBJ1-2, with 8 bases aligning to TRBD1. Germline CDR1 and CDR2: SGDLS and YYNGEE. CDR3 length equals 15 residues. After removal of 2 bases from V and 4 bases from J, the junction contained 7 bases not matched to a gene. The CDR3 is CASSVGQGLGYGYTF. For the CDR3, the DNA is TGTGCCAGCAGCGTCGGACAGGGTTTAGGCTATGGCTACACCTTC.